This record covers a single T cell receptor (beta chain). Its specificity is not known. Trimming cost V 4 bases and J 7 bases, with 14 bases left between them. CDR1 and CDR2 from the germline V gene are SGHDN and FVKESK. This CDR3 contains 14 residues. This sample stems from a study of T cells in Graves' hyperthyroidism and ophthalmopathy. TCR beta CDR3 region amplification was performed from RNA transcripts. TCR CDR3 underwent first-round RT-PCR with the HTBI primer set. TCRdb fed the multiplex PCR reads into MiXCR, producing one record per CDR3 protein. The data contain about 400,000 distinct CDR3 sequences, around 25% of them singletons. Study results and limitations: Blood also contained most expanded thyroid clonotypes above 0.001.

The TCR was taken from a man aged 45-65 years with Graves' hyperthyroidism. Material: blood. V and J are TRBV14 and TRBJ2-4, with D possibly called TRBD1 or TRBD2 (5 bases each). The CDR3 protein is CASSPGTLRNIQYF. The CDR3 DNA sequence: TGTGCCAGCAGCCCAGGGACCCTGAGGAACATTCAGTACTTC.